This T cell receptor (beta chain) originates from a study of cytotoxic CD8 clonotypes in ibrutinib-treated CLL. Across the whole study: Investigators collected response samples after a median approximately eleven months of treatment, range 6 to 36. Study-level findings and limits: Private clonotypes, not public ones, expanded at ibrutinib response. Sustained-remission and progressing patients had unequal sampling times. Before falling back toward baseline at progression, clonality had risen at the time of ibrutinib response.

Method: immunoSEQ multiplex PCR; TCRdb's copy keeps in-frame clones and lacks some. The table lists some 30,000 clones, roughly three quarters of them singletons. The CDR3 is 14 residues long. The V and J ends lost 6 bases and 2 bases respectively, with 13 bases between them. The germline CDR1 and CDR2 sequences are SNHLY and FYNNEI. On this clone: The antigen is unknown.

This chain joins TRBV2 and TRBJ1-2; tentative D call: TRBD1 (5 bases). This material consisted of PBMCs, taken after 36 months of ibrutinib treatment. This TCR came from a human donor with chronic lymphocytic leukemia. The CDR3 loop reads CASSPLGGNYGYTF. Written as DNA, the CDR3 is TGTGCCAGCAGCCCCCTGGGGGGGAACTATGGCTACACCTTC.